This TCR beta chain came from a study of T cells expressing NK-cell markers. Germline CDR1 and CDR2: KGHSH and LQKENI. The CDR3 is 14 amino acids. TCRdb re-analyzed the 5' RACE reads; it lists each CDR3 protein once, without DNA. The sample spans 300,000 to 500,000 distinct CDR3 sequences; the ten largest clones claim around 10%. V gene TRBV18 combines with J gene TRBJ2-7; TCRdb picks TRBD2, but there is no DNA to check that call. The material sequenced was blood T cells: a sorted CD56 or NKG2C T cell subset, CD4+ or CD8+ T cells, or bulk PBMC T cells (not recorded which). The clonotype was recovered from a woman aged 45-59 years in good health. The CDR3 is CASSPQAPRGEQYF.